These T cell receptor beta chains were read from a single sample in a study of shared clonotypes between healthy human individuals. TCRdb's table, derived via immunoSEQ multiplex PCR, lists solely in-frame clones and lacks some. The sample comprises around 1,100,000 clones, about 80% of which are singletons, and 0.89% rests with the top ten. Sequencing input: memory CD4+ T cells from PBMCs. These receptors all come from a man aged 18 to 30 in good health. Some clones in this sample may be carry-over from other donors' samples. Both conserved end residues are part of each CDR3. A D gene is named only where the DNA matches it firmly. Rows give clone size only sometimes, using once, few, many, or a class for an expanded clone.

size	V	D	J	DNA	CDR3
few	TRBV6-5	NA	TRBJ1-3	TGTGCCAGCAGTGGATCGACAAACACCATATATTTT	CASSGSTNTIYF
NA	TRBV11-2	TRBD1	TRBJ1-4	TGTGCCAGCAGCTACCGACAGGGGACTAATGAAAAACTGTTTTTT	CASSYRQGTNEKLFF
NA	TRBV19	NA	TRBJ2-2	TGTGCCAGTAGTCAATCTATCGTTGGGGCCGGGGAGCTGTTTTTT	CASSQSIVGAGELFF
NA	TRBV30	NA	TRBJ2-7	TGTGCCTGGAGTGTATGGGGGAGCTCCTACGAGCAGTACTTC	CAWSVWGSSYEQYF
NA	TRBV7-8	NA	TRBJ1-4	TGTGCCAGCAGTATACCTTACGGGCCTGACCCTACAACTAATGAAAAACTGTTTTTT	CASSIPYGPDPTTNEKLFF
once	TRBV6-1	NA	TRBJ2-1	TGTGCCAGTTCGGAACAACGGGACAATGAGCAGTTCTTC	CASSEQRDNEQFF
NA	TRBV28	NA	TRBJ1-5	TGTGCCAGCAACCCATTGGCGGGAAATCAGCCCCAGCATTTT	CASNPLAGNQPQHF
NA	TRBV7-8	NA	TRBJ2-7	TGTGCCAGCAGCTCAGACGCGGAGGGCTACGTACAGCAGTACTTC	CASSSDAEGYVQQYF
NA	TRBV27	TRBD2	TRBJ2-2	TGTGCCAGCAGTTTATCGGTTAGCGGGGATACCACCGGGGAGCTGTTTTTT	CASSLSVSGDTTGELFF
once	TRBV6-6	TRBD1	TRBJ1-1	TGTGCCATCAGAGAGAGACAGGGCATGAACACTGAGGCTTTCTTT	CAIRERQGMNTEAFF
NA	TRBV5-1	NA	TRBJ1-1	TGCGCCAGCAGCTTGGAGTCCAGGAACACTGAAGCTTTCTTT	CASSLESRNTEAFF
NA	TRBV9	NA	TRBJ2-7	TGTGCCAGCAGCGTATTGGGCGACTCCTACGAGCAGTACTTC	CASSVLGDSYEQYF
NA	TRBV6-1	NA	TRBJ1-5	TGTGCCAGCAGTGAACCCCAGATTAGCAATCAGCCCCAGCATTTT	CASSEPQISNQPQHF
NA	TRBV7-9	NA	TRBJ1-5	TGTGCCAGCAGCTTAGTATCCGGGGGAAGGGGACAGCCCCAGCATTTT	CASSLVSGGRGQPQHF
once	TRBV12-5	TRBD2	TRBJ2-1	TGTGCTAGTGGTTTGGCGCCCGGGACTAGCGGAAGTAATGAGCAGTTCTTC	CASGLAPGTSGSNEQFF
NA	TRBV5-1	NA	TRBJ2-2	TGCGCCAGCAGGGGATTTCTCCAAGGGACCGGGGAGCTGTTTTTT	CASRGFLQGTGELFF
NA	TRBV28	TRBD1	TRBJ2-6	TGTGCCAGCAGATCAACCACCGGACAGGCTAGCCCCAGCTCTGGGGCCAACGTCCTGACTTTC	CASRSTTGQASPSSGANVLTF
NA	TRBV2	NA	TRBJ1-5	TGTGCCAGCAGTGAACCGTGGAATAGCAATCAGCCCCAGCATTTT	CASSEPWNSNQPQHF
NA	TRBV7-2	NA	TRBJ2-2	TGTGCCAGCACCCGTAGGCGGACCGGGGAGCTGTTTTTT	CASTRRRTGELFF
NA	TRBV9	NA	TRBJ2-3	TGTGCCAGCAGCGTAGGTCTAGTCAGCACAGATACGCAGTATTTT	CASSVGLVSTDTQYF
few	TRBV6-5	NA	TRBJ2-7	TGTGCCAGCAGTTACTTCGGGGGTTCCTACGAGCAGTACTTC	CASSYFGGSYEQYF
NA	TRBV2	NA	TRBJ2-7	TGTGCCAGCAGACTGTTACTGGGGGACTACGAGCAGTACTTC	CASRLLLGDYEQYF
NA	TRBV7-3	NA	TRBJ2-7	TGTGCCAGCAGCTTATTCGGGTCAGGGATGAACGAGCAGTACTTC	CASSLFGSGMNEQYF
few	TRBV28	NA	TRBJ1-5	TGTGCCAGCCAGGCGCTACTTCAGCCCCAGCATTTT	CASQALLQPQHF
NA	TRBV5-1	TRBD1	TRBJ1-1	TGCGCCAGCAGCGCCGAAATGGGACAGGATAACACTGAAGCTTTCTTT	CASSAEMGQDNTEAFF
few	TRBV7-9	NA	TRBJ1-5	TGTGCCAGCGGCCCGGGGGATGGCAATCAGCCCCAGCATTTT	CASGPGDGNQPQHF
once	TRBV7-9	TRBD2	TRBJ2-1	TGTGCCAGCAGCTCCTCCGGCGGGAGAAATGAGCAGTTCTTC	CASSSSGGRNEQFF
NA	TRBV10-1	TRBD1	TRBJ2-5	TGCGCCAGCAGTCCGTCGGGACAGGGGTTTCCTGAGGAGACCCAGTACTTC	CASSPSGQGFPEETQYF
NA	TRBV5-1	NA	TRBJ1-1	TGCGCCAGCAGCTATGGACATCAATACACTGAAGCTTTCTTT	CASSYGHQYTEAFF
NA	TRBV28	NA	TRBJ2-5	TGTGCCAGCAGTTTATCAGGGGGGGGAGAGACCCAGTACTTC	CASSLSGGGETQYF
NA	TRBV7-2	TRBD1	TRBJ1-4	TGTGCCAGCAGCTATGAGACAGGGGGGAAACTGTTTTTT	CASSYETGGKLFF
NA	TRBV7-8	TRBD2	TRBJ2-7	TGTGCCAGCAGCTTAGTCGCGGGAGGGGGAGTCTACGAGCAGTACTTC	CASSLVAGGGVYEQYF
NA	TRBV5-5	TRBD2	TRBJ2-3	TGTGCCAGCAGCTTGGTGCCAGCGGGAGGGCTGGGAGATACGCAGTATTTT	CASSLVPAGGLGDTQYF
NA	TRBV19	TRBD1	TRBJ2-5	TGTGCCAGTAGTGCTCACAGGGGCCAAGAGACCCAGTACTTC	CASSAHRGQETQYF
NA	TRBV27	NA	TRBJ2-5	TGTGCCAGCAGTGGGCCAGCCATCGCGGAGACCCAGTACTTC	CASSGPAIAETQYF
few	TRBV11-2	TRBD1	TRBJ2-5	TGTGCCAGCGCCGGGACAGGGGGAGAGACCCAGTACTTC	CASAGTGGETQYF
NA	TRBV28	NA	TRBJ1-2	TGTGCCAGCAGTTTCCTGTACCTGGGTGGCTACACCTTC	CASSFLYLGGYTF
NA	TRBV7-2	NA	TRBJ2-3	TGTGCCAGCAGCCGGGAGAGCACATACACAGATACGCAGTATTTT	CASSRESTYTDTQYF
NA	TRBV5-4	TRBD2	TRBJ2-1	TGTGCCAGCAGCTTGTGGTTACTAGCGGGAGCAAGTGAGAAGTTCTTC	CASSLWLLAGASEKFF
NA	TRBV18	NA	TRBJ1-4	TGTGCCAGCTCACCACTGGTTGCAACTAATGAAAAACTGTTTTTT	CASSPLVATNEKLFF
NA	TRBV5-4	NA	TRBJ1-2	TGTGCCAGCAGCGCACACCAACGGGGCTACACCTTC	CASSAHQRGYTF
NA	TRBV2	NA	TRBJ1-4	TGTGCCAGCAGTGAAGGAGAGGGAGCAACTAATGAAAAACTGTTTTTT	CASSEGEGATNEKLFF
NA	TRBV10-3	NA	TRBJ1-1	TGTGCCATCCGGCGCGGGCAGGATGCACTGAACACTGAAGCTTTCTTT	CAIRRGQDALNTEAFF
NA	TRBV30	NA	TRBJ2-7	TGTGCCTGGAGTAGGGGCCGCCAAGGGTACGAGCAGTACTTC	CAWSRGRQGYEQYF
NA	TRBV7-2	NA	TRBJ1-2	TGTGCCAGCAGCCTGTGGACGGTGAAGGAGGATGGCTACACCTTC	CASSLWTVKEDGYTF
NA	TRBV20-1	NA	TRBJ2-1	TGCAGTGCTCCCGGCTACAATGAGCAGTTCTTC	CSAPGYNEQFF
few	TRBV28	TRBD2	TRBJ2-3	TGTGCCAGCACCTCACTAGCGGGAGCTAGGGGAGATACGCAGTATTTT	CASTSLAGARGDTQYF
NA	TRBV4-2	NA	TRBJ2-1	TGTGCCAGCAGCCGAAGGGGGCAGGGGGGGAACAATGAGCAGTTCTTC	CASSRRGQGGNNEQFF
NA	TRBV6-6	NA	TRBJ1-5	TGTGCCAGCAGTGGGGAGAGGAATCAGCCCCAGCATTTT	CASSGERNQPQHF
NA	TRBV7-6	NA	TRBJ2-2	TGTGCCAGCAGCCTAGGCGGACTAACGACCGGGGAGCTGTTTTTT	CASSLGGLTTGELFF
NA	TRBV12-5	NA	TRBJ2-5	TGTGCTAGTGGTTTGGTCGAACAGGGGACCCAGTACTTC	CASGLVEQGTQYF
few	TRBV6-5	NA	TRBJ2-1	TGTGCCAGCAAATCGGGAGACAGTGAGCAGTTCTTC	CASKSGDSEQFF
once	TRBV28	NA	TRBJ1-2	TGTGCCAGCATTCGGGGACTTACTAACTATGGCTACACCTTC	CASIRGLTNYGYTF
NA	TRBV5-3	NA	TRBJ2-3	TGTGCCAGAAGCTGGAGGGGGAGCACAGATACGCAGTATTTT	CARSWRGSTDTQYF
NA	TRBV19	NA	TRBJ2-5	TGTGCCAGTAGTATAGTCGGCGGTGCCAAAGAGACCCAGTACTTC	CASSIVGGAKETQYF
once	TRBV9	NA	TRBJ2-2	TGTGCCACCGCTGGGAACACCGGGGAGCTGTTTTTT	CATAGNTGELFF
few	TRBV18	TRBD1	TRBJ1-4	TGTGCCAGCTCACAGGGACAGGGTATCGTATGGGAAAAACTGTTTTTT	CASSQGQGIVWEKLFF
NA	TRBV25-1	TRBD1	TRBJ2-7	TGTGCCAGCAATCCACCGGGACAGGCTGCCTACGAGCAGTACTTC	CASNPPGQAAYEQYF
few	TRBV18	NA	TRBJ1-2	TGTGCCAGCTCACAACGGGACCCACCTAGCTACACCTTC	CASSQRDPPSYTF